This T cell receptor (beta chain) originates from a study of T cell responses to AZD1222 COVID-19 vaccine. Regarding the study as a whole: White British ancestry dominated among donors, who included more females, and clonal diversity was possibly underestimated. Seropositive status at baseline applied to only five or six AZD1222 recipients.

This table comes from immunoSEQ multiplex PCR, and its TCRdb copy is limited to in-frame clones, with some not included. The sample lists about 64,000 clones; 80% were seen once. The CDR3 length is 13 residues. The germline V and J ends were trimmed by 0 bases and 7 bases, with 7 bases remaining between them. With regard to this clone: The target antigen is unknown.

The J gene is TRBJ2-4, the V gene TRBV12-3 or TRBV12-4, with D perhaps TRBD1 (5 bases). This sequence was found in an adult who received the AZD1222 COVID-19 vaccine. Sequenced here: peripheral blood, sampled 28 days after the second AZD1222 dose. For the CDR3, the DNA is TGTGCCAGCAGTTTAGCAGGGGTGAACATTCAGTACTTC. It yields the protein CASSLAGVNIQYF.